Shown below are 18 T cell receptor beta chains from a single sample sequenced in a study of shared clonotypes between healthy human individuals. Measured with immunoSEQ multiplex PCR; TCRdb has only the in-frame clones, and not every one. The repertoire holds roughly 1 million clones, with about 74% as singletons. The sample taken for sequencing was memory CD4+ T cells sorted from blood. Subset noted: CD45RA-negative fraction. The receptors were gathered from a man aged 18 to 35 in good health.

In the case of this clone: The same CDR3 is also encoded by other DNA sequences in this sample. V and J are TRBV7-9 and TRBJ2-1; the match to TRBD1 covers 11 bases. Per the germline V gene, CDR1 is SEHNR and CDR2 is FQNEAQ (reference sequence). There are 14 residues in the CDR3. V gave up 3 bases and J gave up 7 bases; unmatched junction bases: 2. In DNA form, the CDR3 reads TGTGCCAGCAGCTTCGGGACAGGGGGTAATGAGCAGTTCTTC. Residues: CASSFGTGGNEQFF.

There are a few counts of this clone. V is TRBV2 and J is TRBJ2-1, with D maybe TRBD2 (6 bases). This CDR3 comprises 12 residues. Germline-derived CDR1 and CDR2 are SNHLY and FYNNEI. The V end was cut by 5 bases, the J end by 12 bases, with 14 bases between. The CDR3 protein is CASSPSGVRQFF. As DNA, the CDR3 is TGTGCCAGCAGTCCCTCGGGGGTACGGCAGTTCTTC. Together with reference TRBV2 and TRBJ2-1, the CDR3 gives the full variable domain: EPEVTQTPSHQVTQMGQEVILRCVPISNHLYFYWYRQILGQKVEFLVSFYNNEISEKSEIFDDQFSVERPDGSNFTLKIRSTKLEDSAMYFCASSPSGVRQFFGPGTRLTVL.

The rearrangement uses TRBV13 and TRBJ1-1; D is unresolved. The CDR3 loop spans 12 amino acids. Trimming removed 5 bases from V and 10 bases from J, with 14 bases in between. Per the germline V gene, CDR1 is PRHDT and CDR2 is FYEKMQ (reference sequence). The CDR3 coding sequence is TGTGCCAGCAGCGTAATCGCGGTAGGAGCTTTCTTT. Protein: CASSVIAVGAFF.

This clone has a handful of counts. The V and J genes are TRBV5-1 and TRBJ1-1, with 7 bases identical to TRBD1. J gave up 4 bases and V 3 bases, and 9 bases lay outside the gene matches. This CDR3 spans 15 amino acids. Germline CDR1 and CDR2: SGHRS and YFSETQ. The DNA of the CDR3 is TGCGCCAGCAGCTCGGTGACAGGGACGGGCACTGAAGCTTTCTTT. Amino acid sequence: CASSSVTGTGTEAFF. Using reference TRBV5-1 and TRBJ1-1 for the parts outside the CDR3, the full variable domain is KAGVTQTPRYLIKTRGQQVTLSCSPISGHRSVSWYQQTPGQGLQFLFEYFSETQRNKGNFPGRFSGRQFSNSRSEMNVSTLELGDSALYLCASSSVTGTGTEAFFGQGTRLTVV.

This sequence joins TRBV14 and TRBJ1-5, with 7 bases lining up with TRBD1. Germline V gene lookup returns CDR1 SGHDN and CDR2 FVKESK. The J segment lost 2 bases and the V segment lost 6 bases, leaving 4 bases of the junction unmatched. This CDR3 region has 14 residues. CDR3 protein: CASSLTGGNQPQHF. The DNA of the CDR3 is TGTGCCAGCAGTCTAACAGGGGGCAATCAGCCCCAGCATTTT. Variable domain in full (rest from reference TRBV14 and TRBJ1-5): EAGVTQFPSHSVIEKGQTVTLRCDPISGHDNLYWYRRVMGKEIKFLLHFVKESKQDESGMPNNRFLAERTGGTYSTLKVQPAELEDSGVYFCASSLTGGNQPQHFGDGTRLSIL.

The J gene is TRBJ2-2, the V gene TRBV5-1; perhaps TRBD1 as D (6 bases). CDR3 size: 16 residues. V lost 1 base and J lost 3, with 13 bases in between. CDR1 is SGHRS, CDR2 YFSETQ, per germline. CDR3 loop: CASSLLAGADTGELFF. The CDR3 DNA is TGCGCCAGCAGCTTGTTGGCAGGGGCGGACACCGGGGAGCTGTTTTTT.

This chain joins TRBV7-2 and TRBJ2-5; TRBD1 aligns across 7 bases. V gave up 0 bases and J gave up 4 bases; unmatched junction bases: 8. Per germline, CDR1 SGHTA and CDR2 FQGNSA. This CDR3 contains 16 residues. CDR3 bases: TGTGCCAGCAGCTTAGCGGCAGGGGGTACGACAGAGACCCAGTACTTC. This translates into CASSLAAGGTTETQYF.

This chain connects TRBV10-1 to TRBJ2-3; D is ambiguous. Germline lookup yields CDR1 WNHNN and CDR2 SYGVQD (reference sequence). Trimming shortened V by 2 bases and J by 7 bases, and 7 bases separated the two germline ends. The CDR3 is 12 residues long. This CDR3 reads CASSEGPYTQYF. CDR3 coding DNA: TGCGCCAGCAGTGAGGGGCCATATACGCAGTATTTT.

The V and J genes are TRBV13 and TRBJ2-2; a weak D match, TRBD2 (5 bases). The germline gives CDR1 PRHDT, CDR2 FYEKMQ (reference sequence). The CDR3 is made up of 15 amino acids. V dropped 5 bases and J dropped 4 bases, with 14 bases sitting between them. This CDR3 reads CASSRPGKITGELFF. In DNA, the CDR3 is TGTGCCAGCAGCCGACCGGGGAAAATCACCGGGGAGCTGTTTTTT.

This chain joins TRBV11-2 and TRBJ1-1; D gene unclear. CDR3 length: 19 amino acids. The germline V and J ends were trimmed by 1 base and 0 bases, with 21 bases remaining between them. Looked up from germline, CDR1 is SGHAT and CDR2 is FQNNGV. As DNA, the CDR3 is TGTGCCAGCAGCTTAGTGGGTCGGGCCAAAGGCAAAATGAACACTGAAGCTTTCTTT. This codes for CASSLVGRAKGKMNTEAFF.

This clone has only a few counts. Other DNA sequences in this sample translate to the same CDR3. CDR3 DNA: TGTGCCAGCTCACCGGGACAGAACTATGGCTACACCTTC. This encodes CASSPGQNYGYTF. The chain recombines TRBV18 with TRBJ1-2; 7 bases match TRBD1. CDR3 length: 13 residues. The ends lost 3 bases at V and 2 bases at J; junction bases unmatched: 0. Per the germline V gene, CDR1 is KGHSH and CDR2 is LQKENI.

The genes are TRBV5-1 and TRBJ2-7; D possibly corresponds to TRBD1 (5 bases). Germline V gene lookup returns CDR1 SGHRS and CDR2 YFSETQ. V gave up 0 bases and J gave up 3 bases, with 10 bases separating them. This CDR3 region has 14 residues. CDR3 nucleotides: TGCGCCAGCAGCTTGGAAGGGGTTGGCTACGAGCAGTACTTC. Protein product: CASSLEGVGYEQYF. Full variable domain (missing parts from reference TRBV5-1 and TRBJ2-7): KAGVTQTPRYLIKTRGQQVTLSCSPISGHRSVSWYQQTPGQGLQFLFEYFSETQRNKGNFPGRFSGRQFSNSRSEMNVSTLELGDSALYLCASSLEGVGYEQYFGPGTRLTVT.

This clone has a handful of counts. The rearrangement joins TRBV11-2 to TRBJ1-2; no definite D call. Germline V lookup: CDR1 SGHAT, CDR2 FQNNGV. Trimming took 6 bases from V and 0 from J, leaving 2 bases between them. The CDR3 extends over 11 amino acids. DNA of the CDR3: TGTGCCAGCAGGGCTAACTATGGCTACACCTTC. The encoded protein is CASRANYGYTF.

This clone was detected only once. The genes are TRBV21-1 and TRBJ2-2. TRBV21-1 corresponds to a pseudogene. The CDR3 sequence is 13 residues long. Written as DNA, the CDR3 is TGTGCCAGCACCCGACGGAACACCGGGGAGCTGTTTTTT. Protein sequence: CASTRRNTGELFF.

In this sample, this clone turned up many times. This chain joins TRBV10-1 and TRBJ2-4; D unclear. CDR3 length: 15 residues. In germline, CDR1 is WNHNN, CDR2 SYGVQD (reference sequence). The V end was cut by 9 bases, the J end by 0 bases, with 15 bases between. The CDR3 here is CASFSSSLAKNIQYF. The CDR3 nucleotides are TGCGCCAGTTTCAGCAGTTCCCTAGCCAAAAACATTCAGTACTTC.

This clone is a singleton in its sample. This chain connects TRBV5-1 to TRBJ1-1, with a possible D match to TRBD1 (5 bases). This CDR3 has 15 amino acids. The germline V gene encodes CDR1 SGHRS and CDR2 YFSETQ. Trimming took 2 bases from V and 1 from J, leaving 12 bases between them. CDR3 residues: CASSFFGGENTEAFF. CDR3 nucleotides: TGCGCCAGCAGCTTTTTCGGGGGGGAGAACACTGAAGCTTTCTTT.

This clone was seen a few times. This chain links TRBV27 with TRBJ2-4, with D possibly TRBD1 on 6 matching bases. Deletions cut 6 bases from V and 2 bases from J, with 23 bases between. The CDR3 has 18 amino acids. Germline V CDR1 and CDR2: MNHEY, SMNVEV (reference sequence). The CDR3 nucleotides read TGTGCCAGCAGCCGGGACAAAACCCCGGGTGCATCCAAAAACATTCAGTACTTC. Translation gives CASSRDKTPGASKNIQYF.

The V and J genes are TRBV5-1 and TRBJ2-1, with TRBD2 identical over 13 bases. Germline V gene lookup returns CDR1 SGHRS and CDR2 YFSETQ. The ends lost 4 bases at V and 0 bases at J; junction bases unmatched: 4. This CDR3 comprises 17 residues. CDR3 in amino acids: CASSPGTSGASYNEQFF. CDR3 bases: TGCGCCAGCAGCCCCGGGACTAGCGGGGCCTCCTACAATGAGCAGTTCTTC.